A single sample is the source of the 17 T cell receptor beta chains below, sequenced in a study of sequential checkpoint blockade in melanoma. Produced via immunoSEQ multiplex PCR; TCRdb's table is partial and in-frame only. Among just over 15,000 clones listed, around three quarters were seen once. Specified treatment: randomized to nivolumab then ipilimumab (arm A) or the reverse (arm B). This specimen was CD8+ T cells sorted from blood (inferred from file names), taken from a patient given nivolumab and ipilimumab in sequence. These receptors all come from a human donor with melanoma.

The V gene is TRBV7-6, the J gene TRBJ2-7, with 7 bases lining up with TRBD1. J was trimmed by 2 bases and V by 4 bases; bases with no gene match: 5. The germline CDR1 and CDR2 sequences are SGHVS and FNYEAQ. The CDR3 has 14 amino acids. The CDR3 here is CASSSRDRAYEQYF. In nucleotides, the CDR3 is TGTGCCAGCAGCTCCCGGGACAGAGCCTACGAGCAGTACTTC.

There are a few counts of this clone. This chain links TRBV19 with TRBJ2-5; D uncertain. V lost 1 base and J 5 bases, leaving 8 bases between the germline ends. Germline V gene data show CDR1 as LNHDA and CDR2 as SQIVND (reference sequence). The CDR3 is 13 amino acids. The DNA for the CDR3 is TGTGCCAGTAGTATAGCGGGTTGGGAGACCCAGTACTTC. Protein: CASSIAGWETQYF. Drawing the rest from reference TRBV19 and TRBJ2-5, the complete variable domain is DGGITQSPKYLFRKEGQNVTLSCEQNLNHDAMYWYRQDPGQGLRLIYYSQIVNDFQKGDIAEGYSVSREKKESFPLTVTSAQKNPTAFYLCASSIAGWETQYFGPGTRLLVL.

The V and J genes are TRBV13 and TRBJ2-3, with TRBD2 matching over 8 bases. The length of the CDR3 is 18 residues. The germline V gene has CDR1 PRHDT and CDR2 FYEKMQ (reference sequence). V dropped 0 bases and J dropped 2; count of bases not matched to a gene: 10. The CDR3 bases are TGTGCCAGCAGCTTAGGCCGGGAACTAGCGGCCGACACAGATACGCAGTATTTT. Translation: CASSLGRELAADTDTQYF.

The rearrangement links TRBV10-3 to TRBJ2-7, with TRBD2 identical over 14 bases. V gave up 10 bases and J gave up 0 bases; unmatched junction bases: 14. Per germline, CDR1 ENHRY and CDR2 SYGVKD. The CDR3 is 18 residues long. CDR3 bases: TGTGCCACCCATAACATCCCCGGGACTAGCGGGGGCTCCTACGAGCAGTACTTC. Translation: CATHNIPGTSGGSYEQYF.

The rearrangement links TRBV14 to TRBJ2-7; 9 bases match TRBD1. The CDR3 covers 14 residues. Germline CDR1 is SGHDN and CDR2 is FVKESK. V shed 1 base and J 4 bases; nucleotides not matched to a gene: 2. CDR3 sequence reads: CASSQVGQGYEQYF. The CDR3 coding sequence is TGTGCCAGCAGCCAAGTAGGACAGGGGTACGAGCAGTACTTC.

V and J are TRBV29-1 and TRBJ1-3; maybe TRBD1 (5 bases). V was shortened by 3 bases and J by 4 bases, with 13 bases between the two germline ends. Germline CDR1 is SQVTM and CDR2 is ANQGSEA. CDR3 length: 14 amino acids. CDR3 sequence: CSVEDNRFGNTIYF. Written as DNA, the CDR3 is TGCAGCGTTGAGGACAACAGGTTCGGAAACACCATATATTTT.

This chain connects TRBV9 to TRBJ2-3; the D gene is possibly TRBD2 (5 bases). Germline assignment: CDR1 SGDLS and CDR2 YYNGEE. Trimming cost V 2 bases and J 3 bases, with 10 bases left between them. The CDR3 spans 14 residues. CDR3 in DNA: TGTGCCAGCAGCGTTGGCGGGCTGACAGATACGCAGTATTTT. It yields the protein CASSVGGLTDTQYF. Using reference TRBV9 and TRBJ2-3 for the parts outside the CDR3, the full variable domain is DSGVTQTPKHLITATGQRVTLRCSPRSGDLSVYWYQQSLDQGLQFLIQYYNGEERAKGNILERFSAQQFPDLHSELNLSSLELGDSALYFCASSVGGLTDTQYFGPGTRLTVL.

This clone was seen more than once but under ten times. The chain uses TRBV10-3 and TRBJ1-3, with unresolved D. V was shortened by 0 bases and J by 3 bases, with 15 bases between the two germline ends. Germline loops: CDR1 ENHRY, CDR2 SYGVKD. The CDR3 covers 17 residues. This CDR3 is CAISESPGLAVGNTIYF. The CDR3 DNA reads TGTGCCATCAGTGAGTCGCCAGGACTCGCAGTTGGAAACACCATATATTTT.

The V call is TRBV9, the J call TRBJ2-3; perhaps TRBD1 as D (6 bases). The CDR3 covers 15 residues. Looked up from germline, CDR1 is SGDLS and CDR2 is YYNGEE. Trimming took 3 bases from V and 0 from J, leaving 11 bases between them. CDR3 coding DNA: TGTGCCAGCAGCGGTAGGACAGAGAGCACAGATACGCAGTATTTT. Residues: CASSGRTESTDTQYF. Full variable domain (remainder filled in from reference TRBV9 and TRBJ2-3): DSGVTQTPKHLITATGQRVTLRCSPRSGDLSVYWYQQSLDQGLQFLIQYYNGEERAKGNILERFSAQQFPDLHSELNLSSLELGDSALYFCASSGRTESTDTQYFGPGTRLTVL.

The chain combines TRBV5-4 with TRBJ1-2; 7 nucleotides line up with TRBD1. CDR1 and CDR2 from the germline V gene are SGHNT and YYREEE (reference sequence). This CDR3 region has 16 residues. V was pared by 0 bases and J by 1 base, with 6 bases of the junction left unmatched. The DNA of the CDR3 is TGTGCCAGCAGCTTGGGGGACAGATCCTATAACTATGGCTACACCTTC. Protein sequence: CASSLGDRSYNYGYTF.

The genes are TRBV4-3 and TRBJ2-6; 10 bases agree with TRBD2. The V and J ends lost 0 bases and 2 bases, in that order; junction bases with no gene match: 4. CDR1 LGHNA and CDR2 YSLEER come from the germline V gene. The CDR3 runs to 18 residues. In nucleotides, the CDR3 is TGCGCCAGCAGCCAAGATCGGCTAGCGGGAGCTGGGGCCAACGTCCTGACTTTC. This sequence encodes CASSQDRLAGAGANVLTF.

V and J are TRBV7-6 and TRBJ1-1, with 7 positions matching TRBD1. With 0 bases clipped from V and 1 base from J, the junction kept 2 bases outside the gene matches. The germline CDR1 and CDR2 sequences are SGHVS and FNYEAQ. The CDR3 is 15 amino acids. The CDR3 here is CASSLATGQNTEAFF. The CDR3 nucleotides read TGTGCCAGCAGCTTAGCGACAGGGCAGAACACTGAAGCTTTCTTT.

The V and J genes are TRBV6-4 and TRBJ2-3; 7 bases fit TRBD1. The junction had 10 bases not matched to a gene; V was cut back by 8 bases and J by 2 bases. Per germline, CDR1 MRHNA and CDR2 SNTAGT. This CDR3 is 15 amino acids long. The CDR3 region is CASGQGDSNTDTQYF. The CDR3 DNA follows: TGTGCCAGCGGCCAGGGGGACAGCAACACAGATACGCAGTATTTT.

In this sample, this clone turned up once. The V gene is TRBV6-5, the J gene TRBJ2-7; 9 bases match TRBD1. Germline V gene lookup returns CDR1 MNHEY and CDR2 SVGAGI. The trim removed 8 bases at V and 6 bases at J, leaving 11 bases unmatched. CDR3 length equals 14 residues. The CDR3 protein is CASSYPGTGSEQYF. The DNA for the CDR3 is TGTGCCAGCTCGTACCCTGGGACAGGGTCCGAGCAGTACTTC.

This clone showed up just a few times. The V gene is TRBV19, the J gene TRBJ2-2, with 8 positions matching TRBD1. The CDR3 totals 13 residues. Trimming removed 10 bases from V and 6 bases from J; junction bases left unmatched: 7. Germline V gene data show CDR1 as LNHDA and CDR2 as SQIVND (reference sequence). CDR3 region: CATDRDGSGELFF. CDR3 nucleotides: TGTGCCACGGACAGGGATGGGTCCGGGGAGCTGTTTTTT.

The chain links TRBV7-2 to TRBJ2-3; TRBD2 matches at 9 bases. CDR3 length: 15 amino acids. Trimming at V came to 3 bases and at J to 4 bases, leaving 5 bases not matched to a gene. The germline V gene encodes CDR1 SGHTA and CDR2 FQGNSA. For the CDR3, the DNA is TGTGCCAGCAGCTTCATAGCGGGGGTCGCAGATACGCAGTATTTT. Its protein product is CASSFIAGVADTQYF.

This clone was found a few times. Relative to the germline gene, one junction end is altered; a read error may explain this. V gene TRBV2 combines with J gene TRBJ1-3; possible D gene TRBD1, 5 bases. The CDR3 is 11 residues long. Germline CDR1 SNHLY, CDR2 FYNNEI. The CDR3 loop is CASSDIQGTRF. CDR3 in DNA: TGTGCCAGCAGTGACATTCAGGGAACCCGGTTT.